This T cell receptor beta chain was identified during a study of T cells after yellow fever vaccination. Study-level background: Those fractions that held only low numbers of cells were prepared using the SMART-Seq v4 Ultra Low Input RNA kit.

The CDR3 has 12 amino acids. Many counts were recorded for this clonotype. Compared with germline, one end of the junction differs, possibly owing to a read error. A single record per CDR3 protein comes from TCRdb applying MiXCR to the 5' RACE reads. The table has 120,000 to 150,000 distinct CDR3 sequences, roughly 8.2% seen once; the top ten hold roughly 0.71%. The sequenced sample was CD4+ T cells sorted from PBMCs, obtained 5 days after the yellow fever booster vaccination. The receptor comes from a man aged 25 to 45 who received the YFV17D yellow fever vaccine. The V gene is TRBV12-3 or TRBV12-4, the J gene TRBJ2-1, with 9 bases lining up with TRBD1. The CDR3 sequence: CASSPGQGRTIF. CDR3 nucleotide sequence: TGTGCCAGCAGTCCGGGACAGGGTAGAACGATCTTC.